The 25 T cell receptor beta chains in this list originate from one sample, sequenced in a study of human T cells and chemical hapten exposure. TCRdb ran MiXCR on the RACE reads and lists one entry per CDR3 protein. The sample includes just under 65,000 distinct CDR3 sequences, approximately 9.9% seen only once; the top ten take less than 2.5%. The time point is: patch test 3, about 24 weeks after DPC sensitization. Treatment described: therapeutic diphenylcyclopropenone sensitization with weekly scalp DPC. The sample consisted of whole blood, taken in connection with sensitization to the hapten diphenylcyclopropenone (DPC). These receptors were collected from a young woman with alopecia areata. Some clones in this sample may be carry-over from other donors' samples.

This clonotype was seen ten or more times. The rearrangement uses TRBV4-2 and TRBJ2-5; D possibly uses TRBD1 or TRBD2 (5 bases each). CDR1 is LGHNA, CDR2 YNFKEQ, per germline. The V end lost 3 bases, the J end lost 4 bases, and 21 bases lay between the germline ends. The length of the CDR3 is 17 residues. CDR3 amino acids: CASSQDNRDHSRETQYF. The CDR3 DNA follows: TGTGCCAGCAGCCAGGATAACCGGGACCATAGCCGAGAGACCCAGTACTTC.

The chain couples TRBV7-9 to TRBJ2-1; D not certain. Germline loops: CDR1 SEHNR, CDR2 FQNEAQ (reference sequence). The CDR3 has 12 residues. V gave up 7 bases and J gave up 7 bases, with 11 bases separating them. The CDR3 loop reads CASTLTGNEQFF. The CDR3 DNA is TGTGCCAGCACCCTTACCGGAAATGAGCAGTTCTTC.

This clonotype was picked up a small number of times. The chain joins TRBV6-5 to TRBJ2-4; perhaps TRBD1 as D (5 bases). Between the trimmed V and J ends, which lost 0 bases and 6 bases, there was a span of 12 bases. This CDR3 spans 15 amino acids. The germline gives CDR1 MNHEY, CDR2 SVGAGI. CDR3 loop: CASSYSGDGRNIQYF. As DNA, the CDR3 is TGTGCCAGCAGTTACTCAGGGGATGGTAGAAACATTCAGTACTTC.

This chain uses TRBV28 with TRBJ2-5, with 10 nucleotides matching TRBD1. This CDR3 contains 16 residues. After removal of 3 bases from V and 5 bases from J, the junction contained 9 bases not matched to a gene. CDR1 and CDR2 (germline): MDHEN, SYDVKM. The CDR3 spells CASSFYGTGVKETQYF. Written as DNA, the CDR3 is TGTGCCAGCAGTTTTTATGGGACAGGGGTAAAGGAGACCCAGTACTTC.

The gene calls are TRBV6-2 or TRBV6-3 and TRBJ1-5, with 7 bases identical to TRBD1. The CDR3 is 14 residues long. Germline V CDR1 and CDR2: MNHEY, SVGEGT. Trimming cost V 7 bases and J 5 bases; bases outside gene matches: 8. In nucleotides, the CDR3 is TGTGCCAGCACCTTAGACAGGGCCTATCAGCCCCAGCATTTT. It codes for CASTLDRAYQPQHF.

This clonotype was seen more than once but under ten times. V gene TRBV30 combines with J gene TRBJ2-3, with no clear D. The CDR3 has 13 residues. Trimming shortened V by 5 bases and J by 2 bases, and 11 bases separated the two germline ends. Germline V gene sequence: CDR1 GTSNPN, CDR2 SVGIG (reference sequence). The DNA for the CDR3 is TGTGCCTGGGAAAAAGGCCTCACAGATACGCAGTATTTT. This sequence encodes CAWEKGLTDTQYF.

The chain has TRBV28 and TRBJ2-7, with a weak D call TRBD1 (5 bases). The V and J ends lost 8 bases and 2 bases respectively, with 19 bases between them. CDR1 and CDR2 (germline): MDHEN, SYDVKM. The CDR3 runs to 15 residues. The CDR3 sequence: CASQTRAARAYEQYF. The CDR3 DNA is TGTGCCAGCCAAACCAGGGCGGCCCGAGCCTACGAGCAGTACTTC.

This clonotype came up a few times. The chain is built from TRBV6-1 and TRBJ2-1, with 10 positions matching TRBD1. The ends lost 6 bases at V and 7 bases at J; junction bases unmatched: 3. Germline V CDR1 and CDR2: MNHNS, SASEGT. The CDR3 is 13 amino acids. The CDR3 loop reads CASRGQGRNEQFF. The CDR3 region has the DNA TGTGCCAGCAGGGGACAGGGGAGGAATGAGCAGTTCTTC.

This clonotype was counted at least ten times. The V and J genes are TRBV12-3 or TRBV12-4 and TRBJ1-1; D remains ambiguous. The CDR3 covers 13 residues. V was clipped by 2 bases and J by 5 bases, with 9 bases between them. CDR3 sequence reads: CASSLSARTEAFF. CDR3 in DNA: TGTGCCAGCAGTTTATCGGCGAGGACTGAAGCTTTCTTT.

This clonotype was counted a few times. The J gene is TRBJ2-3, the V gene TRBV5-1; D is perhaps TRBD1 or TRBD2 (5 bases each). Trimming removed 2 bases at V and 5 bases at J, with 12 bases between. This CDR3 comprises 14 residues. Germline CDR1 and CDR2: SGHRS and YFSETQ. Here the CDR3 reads CASSFRDPLDTQYF. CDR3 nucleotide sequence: TGCGCCAGCAGCTTCCGGGACCCCTTAGATACGCAGTATTTT.

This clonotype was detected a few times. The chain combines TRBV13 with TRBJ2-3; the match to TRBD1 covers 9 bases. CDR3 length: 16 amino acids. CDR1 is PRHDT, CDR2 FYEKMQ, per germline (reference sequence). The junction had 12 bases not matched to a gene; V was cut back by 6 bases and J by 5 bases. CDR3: CASRSTRDRALDTQYF. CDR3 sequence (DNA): TGTGCCAGCAGGAGCACTCGGGACAGGGCGTTAGATACGCAGTATTTT. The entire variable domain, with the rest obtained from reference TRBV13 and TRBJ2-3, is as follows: AAGVIQSPRHLIKEKRETATLKCYPIPRHDTVYWYQQGPGQDPQFLISFYEKMQSDKGSIPDRFSAQQFSDYHSELNMSSLELGDSALYFCASRSTRDRALDTQYFGPGTRLTVL.

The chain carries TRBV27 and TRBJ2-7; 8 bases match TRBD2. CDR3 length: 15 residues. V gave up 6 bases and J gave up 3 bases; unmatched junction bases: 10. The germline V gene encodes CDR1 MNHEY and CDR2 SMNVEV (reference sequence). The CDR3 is CASREGGLGDYEQYF. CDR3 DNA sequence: TGTGCCAGCAGGGAGGGGGGACTAGGGGACTACGAGCAGTACTTC.

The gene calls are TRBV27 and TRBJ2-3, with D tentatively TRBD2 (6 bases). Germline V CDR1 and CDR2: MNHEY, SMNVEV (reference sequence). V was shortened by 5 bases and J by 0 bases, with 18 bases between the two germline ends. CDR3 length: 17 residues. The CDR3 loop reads CASSPLSGRLSTDTQYF. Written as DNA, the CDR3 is TGTGCCAGCAGTCCACTTTCCGGGAGACTTAGCACAGATACGCAGTATTTT.

CDR3 protein: CASSQDGSSYEQYF. In nucleotides, the CDR3 is TGCGCCAGCAGCCAAGACGGGAGCTCCTACGAGCAGTACTTC. The chain uses TRBV4-3 and TRBJ2-7; D perhaps matches TRBD2 (6 bases). This CDR3 is built from 14 residues. Deletions cut 0 bases from V and 0 bases from J, with 6 bases between. Per the germline V gene, CDR1 is LGHNA and CDR2 is YSLEER.

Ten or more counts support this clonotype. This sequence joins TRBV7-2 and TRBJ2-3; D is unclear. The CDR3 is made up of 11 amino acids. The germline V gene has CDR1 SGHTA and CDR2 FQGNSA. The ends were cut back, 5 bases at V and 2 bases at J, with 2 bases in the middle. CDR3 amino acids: CASSHTDTQYF. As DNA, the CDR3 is TGTGCCAGCAGCCACACAGATACGCAGTATTTT.

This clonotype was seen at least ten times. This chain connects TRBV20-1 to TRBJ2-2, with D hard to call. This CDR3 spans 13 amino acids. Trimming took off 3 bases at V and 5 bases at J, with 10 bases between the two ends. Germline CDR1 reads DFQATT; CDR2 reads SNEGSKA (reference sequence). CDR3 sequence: CSAREHKTGELFF. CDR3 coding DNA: TGCAGTGCTAGGGAGCATAAGACCGGGGAGCTGTTTTTT.

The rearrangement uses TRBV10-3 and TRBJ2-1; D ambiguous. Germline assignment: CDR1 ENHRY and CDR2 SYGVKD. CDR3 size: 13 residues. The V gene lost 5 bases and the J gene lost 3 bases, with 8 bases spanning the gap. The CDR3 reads CAISLNLYNEQFF. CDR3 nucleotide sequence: TGTGCCATCAGTCTAAACCTCTACAATGAGCAGTTCTTC.

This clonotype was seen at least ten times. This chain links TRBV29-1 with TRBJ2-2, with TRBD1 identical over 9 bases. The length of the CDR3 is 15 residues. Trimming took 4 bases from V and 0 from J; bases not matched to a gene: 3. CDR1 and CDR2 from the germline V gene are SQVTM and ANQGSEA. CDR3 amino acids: CSVVQGATNTGELFF. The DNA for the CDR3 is TGCAGCGTTGTACAGGGGGCGACGAACACCGGGGAGCTGTTTTTT.

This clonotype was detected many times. CDR3 DNA: TGTGCCAGCACCCGGGGGACTAGCGGGAGAAATGAGCAGTTCTTC. Amino acids: CASTRGTSGRNEQFF. This chain links TRBV6-5 with TRBJ2-1; 14 bases map to TRBD2. The trim removed 7 bases at V and 7 bases at J, leaving 6 bases unmatched. The CDR3 spans 15 residues. Germline CDR1 is MNHEY and CDR2 is SVGAGI.

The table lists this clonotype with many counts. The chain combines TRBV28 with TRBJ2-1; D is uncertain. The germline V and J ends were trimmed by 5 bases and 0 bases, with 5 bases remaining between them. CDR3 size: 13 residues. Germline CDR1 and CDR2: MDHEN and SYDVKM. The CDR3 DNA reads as TGTGCCAGCAGTCCTAGCTCCTACAATGAGCAGTTCTTC. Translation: CASSPSSYNEQFF.

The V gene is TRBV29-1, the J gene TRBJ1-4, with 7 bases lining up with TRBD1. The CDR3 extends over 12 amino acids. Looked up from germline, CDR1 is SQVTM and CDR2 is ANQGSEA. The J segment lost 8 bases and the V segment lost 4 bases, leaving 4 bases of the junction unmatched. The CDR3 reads CSVGQGREKLFF. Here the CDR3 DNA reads TGCAGCGTTGGACAGGGAAGGGAAAAACTGTTTTTT.

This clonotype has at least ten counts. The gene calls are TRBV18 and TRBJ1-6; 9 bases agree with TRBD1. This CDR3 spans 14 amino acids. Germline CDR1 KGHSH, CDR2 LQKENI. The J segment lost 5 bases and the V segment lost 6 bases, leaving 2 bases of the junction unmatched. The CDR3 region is CASSRDRDNSPLHF. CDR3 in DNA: TGTGCCAGCTCCCGGGACAGGGATAATTCACCCCTCCACTTT.

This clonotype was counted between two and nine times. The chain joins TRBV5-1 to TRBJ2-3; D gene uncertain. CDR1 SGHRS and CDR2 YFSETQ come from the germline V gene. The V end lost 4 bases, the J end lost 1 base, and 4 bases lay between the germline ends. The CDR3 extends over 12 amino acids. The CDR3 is CASSHRTDTQYF. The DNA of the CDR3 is TGCGCCAGCAGCCATCGCACAGATACGCAGTATTTT.

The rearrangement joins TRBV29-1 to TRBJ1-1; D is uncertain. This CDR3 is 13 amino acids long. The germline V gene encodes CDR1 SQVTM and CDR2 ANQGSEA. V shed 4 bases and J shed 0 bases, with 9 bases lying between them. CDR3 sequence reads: CSVGRQMNTEAFF. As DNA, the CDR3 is TGCAGCGTTGGGCGGCAGATGAACACTGAAGCTTTCTTT.

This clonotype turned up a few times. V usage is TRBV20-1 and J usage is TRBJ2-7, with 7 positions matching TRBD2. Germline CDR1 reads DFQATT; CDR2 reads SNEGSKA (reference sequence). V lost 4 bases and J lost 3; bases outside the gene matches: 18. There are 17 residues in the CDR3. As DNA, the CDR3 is TGCAGTGCTACCTCTACGGCCAGCGGGATCCCCGGCTACGAGCAGTACTTC. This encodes CSATSTASGIPGYEQYF.